This TCR beta chain stems from a study of cytomegalovirus exposure and HLA in healthy donors (dated by TCRdb to 2016 to 2017). For the wider study: According to an earlier analysis of 587 of the donors, 200 million or so T cells yielded 90 million to 130 million unique TCR beta sequences and more than 250 Gb of sequence data. About 320 gigabases of sequencing data and 78 million or so unique TCR sequences were included in an early release covering about 700 HLA-typed donors. To decide whether each TCR beta V gene segment behaved as functional or pseudogenic, an earlier analysis of some 600 of the donors relied on high-throughput TCR beta sequencing. The study used immunosequencing to profile the T cell repertoires of approximately 640 subjects and linked those repertoires to cytomegalovirus serostatus. In addition to the first cohort of approximately 650 subjects, a separate validation cohort of 130 or so different subjects was used. Because of strong linkage in the cohort, roughly five DR-DQ haplotypes were treated as single units for association and clustering. A later analysis re-examined previously published TCR beta repertoires from roughly 650 donors and added high-resolution HLA genotyping to investigate patterns of TCR occurrence. Typing coverage varied by locus: roughly 629-630 donors for A, B, C, DRB1 and DQB1; some 520 for DQA1; more than 600 for DPA1; about 450 for DPB1. The study was designed to test whether signatures of past pathogen exposure could be identified by cataloging public T cell receptors. A later genetic analysis used genome-wide SNP genotypes for about three fifths of the 666 donors, treating that subset as a discovery cohort. Class I and class II HLA loci were covered by the typing at four-digit resolution. The study combined high-throughput TCR immunosequencing, statistical association of individual TCRs with disease status, and machine learning to predict cytomegalovirus infection status. Donor age, sex, ethnicity and CMV serostatus were compiled alongside the repertoire data. Among the roughly 400 genotyped donors, approximately 77% belonged to the genetic ancestry cluster associated with self-reported Caucasian donors. All discovery cohort repertoires had been generated using a single sequencing platform. Among about 410 genotyped donors of the cohort, an average of roughly 230,000 unique TCR beta nucleotide sequences was sequenced per donor, of which roughly 17% were non-productive. Rather than using new phenotypic data, the later analysis identified candidate immune exposures from TCR beta sequences and from how often those sequences occurred across donors. Findings and caveats that apply to the study as a whole: An earlier analysis of around 500 of the donors showed that most TCR beta V segments appeared in productive rearrangements either about 87% or about 30% of the time, which broadly matched IMGT annotations. A later analysis found that most CMV-associated TCR beta chains appeared HLA-restricted, with HLA associations seemingly driven largely by CMV exposure. In vitro tests confirmed that a few of the cytomegalovirus-associated TCR beta chains recognize cytomegalovirus antigens. Most TCR sequences were seen in very few donors, while some public TCRs were found in many individuals. V-gene and J-gene trimming of TCR beta chains was associated with a missense DCLRE1C variant in a later genetic analysis, and the association was replicated in an independent cohort. The study listed 164 TCR beta chains as associated with cytomegalovirus. A later analysis found that HLA-associated TCR beta chains were more clonally expanded and had lower generation probabilities than equally common non-associated chains. According to the authors, the approach could potentially be generalized to other disease states and immunological phenotypes. A later analysis found that TCR association rates varied across HLA loci, with DRB1 alleles showing the most associated TCRs and HLA-C alleles the fewest. For the cohort, immune exposure information was limited to CMV serostatus. When HLA alleles, especially DR and DQ, strongly co-occurred, TCR associations were difficult to assign to individual alleles. A later analysis associated 16,951 TCR beta sequences with specific HLA alleles at a false discovery rate of 0.05. The earlier analysis of about 600 of the donors excluded 15 to 20 rarely observed V segments, including chromosome 9 orphons, because counts were too low. In both the original and validation cohorts, the classifier was reported to diagnose cytomegalovirus status with high specificity and sensitivity. Several of the top co-occurrence clusters appeared to be linked to parvovirus B19, influenza, CMV and Epstein-Barr virus, according to a later analysis. The cohort was sequenced for TCR beta chains only, and without alpha or paired-chain data the features that could be detected were limited. A further reported finding was that TCR beta sequences accurately predicted the HLA-A and HLA-B alleles for most subjects in the first cohort. A group of highly shared sequence variants was considered likely to be a technical artifact of the sequencing pipeline. HLA typing was unavailable for some donors at each locus, so association tests used only the typed subset. The presence/absence analyses assumed that sequencing depth was roughly uniform across donors, and that assumption may not be true. Linkage disequilibrium might explain the correlated functional status among segregating V segments, but an unknown experimental factor could not be ruled out. The 87-base-pair reads could not distinguish some IMGT-functional V segments, including TRBV6-2 and TRBV6-3, so those segments were excluded. According to a later genetic analysis, donors in an Asian-associated ancestry cluster had fewer N-insertions in productive TCRs than the approximately 610-donor mean.

Details on this clone: It lacks a known antigen. Base qualities are not provided; no much larger clone lies one nucleotide away.

The method was the immunoSEQ multiplex PCR assay. The multiplex PCR relied on a mix of 60 forward primers for TCR Vbeta segments and 13 reverse primers for TCR Jbeta segments. The CDR3 region of rearranged TCR beta genes was amplified from genomic DNA by a multiplex PCR assay. The Illumina HiSeq System was used to sequence the amplified TCR beta libraries as 87-base-pair reads. Under the source paper's analysis protocol: A later analysis tallied tens of millions of unique TCR beta chains across the 666 repertoires, and about 12 million of those chains were shared by two or more donors. A nearest-neighbor algorithm error-corrected the raw reads and collapsed the reads into unique sequences, merging closely related sequences to remove PCR and sequencing errors. To assign V, D and J gene segments, CDR3 sequences were aligned to IMGT reference sequences. Each retained sequence needed at least a six-nucleotide match to both a V gene segment and a J gene segment. A rearrangement was called productive if the CDR3 had no stop codons and remained in frame with V and J, and every other rearrangement was called non-productive. Following IMGT convention, CDR3 was defined as the stretch from the second conserved V-encoded cysteine up to the conserved J-encoded phenylalanine. The earlier analysis of roughly 590 of the donors excluded any sequence lacking an unambiguous match to a single V gene segment. An earlier analysis of 587 of the donors called V segments functional above 56.7% productive rearrangements and segregating when the between-donor standard deviation exceeded 5%. A statistical classification framework was built to diagnose cytomegalovirus status from the catalog of TCR beta chain sequences. A later analysis assigned V and J genes by comparing TCR nucleotide sequences with IMGT/GENE-DB human TR gene sequences. In a later analysis, CDR3 sequences and most-parsimonious VDJ recombination scenarios were assigned using the TCRdist pipeline. In a later analysis, each TCR beta chain was defined by its CDR3 amino acid sequence together with its V-gene family, and reads without a unique V-gene family were excluded. In a later analysis, fewer than 650 highly shared, low-generation-probability nucleotide sequences were removed to address suspected cross-contamination and a sequencing artifact. A later analysis calculated a clonal expansion index for each public chain from normalized within-repertoire ranks of inferred template counts. In a later analysis, generation probabilities were computed using a VDJ recombination model fitted to out-of-frame rearrangements, and the results were checked against IGoR. In a later analysis, TCR-TCR, TCR-HLA and TCR-CMV co-occurrence was scored with hypergeometric tests, and a repertoire-size bias correction was applied to TCR pairs. A later analysis estimated false discovery rates by permuting HLA or CMV assignments 20 times. In a later analysis, co-occurring TCRs were grouped using DBSCAN, and TCRdist sequence similarity was added for clustering within HLA-allele-positive subsets. Repertoires with fewer than 30,000 or more than 120,000 public chains were left out of co-occurrence clustering, as were five repertoires with anomalous nucleotide sharing. This is the immuneACCESS table as TCRdb keeps it, with only in-frame sequences that have V and J called. A part of the clones is gone; compared with another copy, unresolved V genes explain less than half, and the rest is unexplained. That table gives V, J and clone size, and the DNA gave D and trimming. The sample table lists about 98,000 clones, roughly 82% of them with a count of one. 8% to 9% of the sample goes to the ten largest clones.

The CDR3 runs 19 amino acids, cysteine and phenylalanine included. Solely the CDR3 DNA is kept, with 57 bases framed from the first base. The CDR1 and CDR2 encoded by the germline V gene (reference sequence) are MNHEY and SMNVEV. Compared with germline, V lacks 2 bases and J lacks 0 bases; bases without a gene match: 13. The cohort consisted of more than 650 healthy bone marrow donors. Cohort members were all nominally healthy when sampled, although unrecorded immune exposures were likely present. Of the 610 or so cohort members, around 280 had positive CMV serostatus and about 360 had negative CMV serostatus, and CMV serostatus was not recorded for the donor. Every donor gave a peripheral blood sample, and the peripheral blood mononuclear cells from that sample were used for TCR beta sequencing. The Qiagen DNeasy Blood Extraction Kit was used to extract genomic DNA from the blood cell samples.

The sequencing input was PBMCs. The receptor chain draws on TRBV27 and TRBJ1-3; 7 junctional bases match TRBD1. The receptor comes from a human donor in good health. The DNA reads TGTGCCAGCAGTTTAGAGGTAGATCGGGACAGCTACTCTGGAAACACCATATATTTT. It is translated as CASSLEVDRDSYSGNTIYF.